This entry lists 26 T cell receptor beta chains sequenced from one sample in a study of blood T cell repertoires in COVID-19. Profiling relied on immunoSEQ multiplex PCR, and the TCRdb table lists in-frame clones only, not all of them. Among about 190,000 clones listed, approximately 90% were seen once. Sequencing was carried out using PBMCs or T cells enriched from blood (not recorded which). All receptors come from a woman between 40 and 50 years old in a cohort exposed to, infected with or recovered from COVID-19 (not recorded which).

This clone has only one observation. The CDR3 sequence: CASSQGTVSGNTIYF. Here the CDR3 DNA reads TGCGCCAGCAGCCAAGGGACTGTCTCTGGAAACACCATATATTTT. The V gene is TRBV4-1, the J gene TRBJ1-3, with D unclear. The CDR3 is made up of 15 amino acids. Trimming took off 1 base at V and 0 bases at J, with 7 bases between the two ends. Per germline, CDR1 MGHRA and CDR2 YSYEKL.

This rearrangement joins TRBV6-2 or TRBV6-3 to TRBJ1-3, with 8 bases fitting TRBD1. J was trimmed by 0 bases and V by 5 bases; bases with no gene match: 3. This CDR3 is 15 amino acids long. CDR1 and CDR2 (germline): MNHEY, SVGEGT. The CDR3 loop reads CASSRTGISGNTIYF. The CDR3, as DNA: TGTGCCAGCAGTCGGACAGGGATCTCTGGAAACACCATATATTTT.

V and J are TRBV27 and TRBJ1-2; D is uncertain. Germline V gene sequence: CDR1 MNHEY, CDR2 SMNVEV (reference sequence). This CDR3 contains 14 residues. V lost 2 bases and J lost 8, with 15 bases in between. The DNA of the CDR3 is TGTGCCAGCAGTTTAATCCCCCCAACGGGGGGCTACACCTTC. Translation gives CASSLIPPTGGYTF.

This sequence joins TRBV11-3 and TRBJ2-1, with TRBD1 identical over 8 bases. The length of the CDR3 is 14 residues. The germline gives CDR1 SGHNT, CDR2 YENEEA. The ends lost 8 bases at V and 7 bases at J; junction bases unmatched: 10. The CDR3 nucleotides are TGTGCCAGCTGCGACAGGGGCAAGGGGAATGAGCAGTTCTTC. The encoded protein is CASCDRGKGNEQFF.

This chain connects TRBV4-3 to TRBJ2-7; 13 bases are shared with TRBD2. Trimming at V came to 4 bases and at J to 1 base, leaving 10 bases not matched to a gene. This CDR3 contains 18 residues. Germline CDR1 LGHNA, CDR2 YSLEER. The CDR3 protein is CASSRGLAGASGSYEQYF. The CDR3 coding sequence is TGCGCCAGCAGCCGCGGACTAGCGGGAGCGAGCGGGTCCTACGAGCAGTACTTC.

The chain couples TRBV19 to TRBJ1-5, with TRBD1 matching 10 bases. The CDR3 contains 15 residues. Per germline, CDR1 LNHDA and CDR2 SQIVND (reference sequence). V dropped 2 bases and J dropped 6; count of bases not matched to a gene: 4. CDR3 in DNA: TGTGCCAGTAGTATAAAGGGACAGGGGATTCAGCCCCAGCATTTT. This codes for CASSIKGQGIQPQHF. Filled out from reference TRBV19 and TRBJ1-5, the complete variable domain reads DGGITQSPKYLFRKEGQNVTLSCEQNLNHDAMYWYRQDPGQGLRLIYYSQIVNDFQKGDIAEGYSVSREKKESFPLTVTSAQKNPTAFYLCASSIKGQGIQPQHFGDGTRLSIL.

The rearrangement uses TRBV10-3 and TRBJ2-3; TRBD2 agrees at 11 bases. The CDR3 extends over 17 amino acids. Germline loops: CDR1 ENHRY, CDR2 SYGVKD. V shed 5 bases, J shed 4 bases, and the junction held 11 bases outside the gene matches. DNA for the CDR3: TGTGCCATCAGTTCGTTAGCGGGGGGGCCTCTTGCAGATACGCAGTATTTT. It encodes CAISSLAGGPLADTQYF.

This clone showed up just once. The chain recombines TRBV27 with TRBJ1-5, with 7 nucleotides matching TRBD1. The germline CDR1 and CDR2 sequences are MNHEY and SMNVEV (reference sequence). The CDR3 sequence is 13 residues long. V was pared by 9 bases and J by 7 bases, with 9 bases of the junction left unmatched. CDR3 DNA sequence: TGTGCCAGTCGACAGGGCTTAAAGCAGCCCCAGCATTTT. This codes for CASRQGLKQPQHF.

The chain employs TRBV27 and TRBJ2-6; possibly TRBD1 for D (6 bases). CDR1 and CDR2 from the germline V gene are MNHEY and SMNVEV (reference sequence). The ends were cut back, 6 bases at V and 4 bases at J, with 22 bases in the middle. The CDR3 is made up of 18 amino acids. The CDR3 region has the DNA TGTGCCAGCAGGCGCCGGGCCGGTGGGGGCCTAGGGGCCAACGTCCTGACTTTC. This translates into CASRRRAGGGLGANVLTF. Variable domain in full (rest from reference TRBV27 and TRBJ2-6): EAQVTQNPRYLITVTGKKLTVTCSQNMNHEYMSWYRQDPGLGLRQIYYSMNVEVTDKGDVPEGYKVSRKEKRNFPLILESPSPNQTSLYFCASRRRAGGGLGANVLTFGAGSRLTVL.

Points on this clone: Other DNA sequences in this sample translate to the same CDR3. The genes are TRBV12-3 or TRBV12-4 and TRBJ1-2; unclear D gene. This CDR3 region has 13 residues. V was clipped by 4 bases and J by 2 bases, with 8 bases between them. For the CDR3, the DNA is TGTGCCAGCAGTTATACGGTAAACTATGGCTACACCTTC. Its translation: CASSYTVNYGYTF.

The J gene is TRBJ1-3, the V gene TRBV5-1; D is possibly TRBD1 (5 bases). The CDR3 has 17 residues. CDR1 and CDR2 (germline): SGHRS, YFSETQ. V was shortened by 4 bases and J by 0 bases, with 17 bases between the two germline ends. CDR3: CASSLHRTPSSGNTIYF. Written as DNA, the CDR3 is TGCGCCAGCAGCCTCCATCGGACACCCAGCTCTGGAAACACCATATATTTT.

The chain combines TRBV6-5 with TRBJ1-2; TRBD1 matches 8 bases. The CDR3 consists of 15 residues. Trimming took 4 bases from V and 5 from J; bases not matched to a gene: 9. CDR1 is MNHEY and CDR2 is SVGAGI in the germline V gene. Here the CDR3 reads CASSSHQGAIYGYTF. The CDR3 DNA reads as TGTGCCAGCAGTTCCCACCAGGGGGCTATTTATGGCTACACCTTC.

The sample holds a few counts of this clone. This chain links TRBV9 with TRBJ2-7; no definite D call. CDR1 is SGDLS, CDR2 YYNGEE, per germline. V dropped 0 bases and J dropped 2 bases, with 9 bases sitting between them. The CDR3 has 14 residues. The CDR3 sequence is CASSVDNSPYEQYF. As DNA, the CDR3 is TGTGCCAGCAGCGTAGATAACTCTCCCTACGAGCAGTACTTC.

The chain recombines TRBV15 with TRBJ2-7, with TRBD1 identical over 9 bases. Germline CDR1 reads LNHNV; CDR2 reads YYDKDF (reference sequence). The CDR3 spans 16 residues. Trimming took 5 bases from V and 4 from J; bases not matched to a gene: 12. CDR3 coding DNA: TGTGCCACCAGCCCCCACGAAGGGACAGGGATTTACGAGCAGTACTTC. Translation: CATSPHEGTGIYEQYF.

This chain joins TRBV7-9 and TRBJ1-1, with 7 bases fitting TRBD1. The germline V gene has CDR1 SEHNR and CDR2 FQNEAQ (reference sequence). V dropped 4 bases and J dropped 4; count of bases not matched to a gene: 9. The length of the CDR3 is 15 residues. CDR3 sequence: CASSYPQGLGTEAFF. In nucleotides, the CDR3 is TGTGCCAGCAGCTACCCACAGGGGCTAGGCACTGAAGCTTTCTTT. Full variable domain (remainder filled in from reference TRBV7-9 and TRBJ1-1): DTGVSQNPRHKITKRGQNVTFRCDPISEHNRLYWYRQTLGQGPEFLTYFQNEAQLEKSRLLSDRFSAERPKGSFSTLEIQRTEQGDSAMYLCASSYPQGLGTEAFFGQGTRLTVV.

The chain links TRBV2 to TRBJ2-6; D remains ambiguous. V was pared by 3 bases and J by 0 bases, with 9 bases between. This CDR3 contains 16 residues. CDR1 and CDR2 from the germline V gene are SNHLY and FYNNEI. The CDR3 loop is CASSDTAISGANVLTF. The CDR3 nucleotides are TGTGCCAGCAGTGATACTGCCATCTCTGGGGCCAACGTCCTGACTTTC.

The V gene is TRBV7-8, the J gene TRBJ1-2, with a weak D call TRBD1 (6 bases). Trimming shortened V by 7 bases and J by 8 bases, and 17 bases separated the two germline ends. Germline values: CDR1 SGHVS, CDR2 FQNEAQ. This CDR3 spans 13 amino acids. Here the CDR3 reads CASTFSRGYGYTF. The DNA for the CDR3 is TGTGCCAGCACCTTTAGTAGGGGGTACGGCTACACCTTC.

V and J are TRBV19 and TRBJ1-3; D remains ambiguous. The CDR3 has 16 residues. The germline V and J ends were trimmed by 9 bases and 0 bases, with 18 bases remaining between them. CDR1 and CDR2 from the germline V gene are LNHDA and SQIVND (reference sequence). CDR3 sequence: CASRGRRGDSGNTIYF. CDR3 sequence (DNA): TGTGCCAGCAGAGGGCGGCGAGGAGACTCTGGAAACACCATATATTTT. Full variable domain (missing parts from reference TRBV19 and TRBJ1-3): DGGITQSPKYLFRKEGQNVTLSCEQNLNHDAMYWYRQDPGQGLRLIYYSQIVNDFQKGDIAEGYSVSREKKESFPLTVTSAQKNPTAFYLCASRGRRGDSGNTIYFGEGSWLTVV.

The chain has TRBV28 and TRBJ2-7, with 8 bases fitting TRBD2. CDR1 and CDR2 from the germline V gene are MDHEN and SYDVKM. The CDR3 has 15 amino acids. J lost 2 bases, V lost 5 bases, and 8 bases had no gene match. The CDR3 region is CASSGAGALTYEQYF. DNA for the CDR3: TGTGCCAGCAGTGGAGCGGGGGCACTCACCTACGAGCAGTACTTC.

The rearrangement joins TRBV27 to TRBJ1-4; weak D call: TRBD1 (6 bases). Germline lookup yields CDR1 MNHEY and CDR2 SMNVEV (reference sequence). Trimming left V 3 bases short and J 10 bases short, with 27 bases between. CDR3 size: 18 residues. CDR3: CASSLLNRAATPYTKLFF. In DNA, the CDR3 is TGTGCCAGCAGTTTGCTGAACAGGGCAGCCACCCCTTATACAAAACTGTTTTTT.

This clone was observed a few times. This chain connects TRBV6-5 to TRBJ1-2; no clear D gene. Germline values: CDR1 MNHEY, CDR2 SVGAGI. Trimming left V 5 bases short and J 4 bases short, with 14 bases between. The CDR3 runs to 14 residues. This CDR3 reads CASSPLSASYGYTF. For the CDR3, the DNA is TGTGCCAGCAGTCCCCTCAGTGCCTCCTATGGCTACACCTTC.

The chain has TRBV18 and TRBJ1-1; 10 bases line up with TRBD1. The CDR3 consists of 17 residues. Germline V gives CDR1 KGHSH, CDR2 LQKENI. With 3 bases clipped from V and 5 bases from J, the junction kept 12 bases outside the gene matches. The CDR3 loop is CASSPPDRGFLGTEAFF. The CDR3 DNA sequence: TGTGCCAGCTCACCGCCGGACAGGGGGTTCCTGGGTACTGAAGCTTTCTTT.

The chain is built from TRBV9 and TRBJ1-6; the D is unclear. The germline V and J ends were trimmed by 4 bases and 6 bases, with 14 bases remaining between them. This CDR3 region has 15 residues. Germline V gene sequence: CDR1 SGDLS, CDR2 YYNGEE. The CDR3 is CASSPRSGTNSPLHF. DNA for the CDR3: TGTGCCAGCAGCCCCCGTTCGGGAACTAATTCACCCCTCCACTTT.

In DNA, the CDR3 is TGTGCCAGCAGCTCCCGGGACAGGGCGGGAGCAACTGAAGCTTTCTTT. This codes for CASSSRDRAGATEAFF. V usage is TRBV7-9 and J usage is TRBJ1-1, with TRBD1 matching over 9 bases. The CDR3 is 16 residues long. V shed 4 bases, J shed 5 bases, and the junction held 11 bases outside the gene matches. Germline-derived CDR1 and CDR2 are SEHNR and FQNEAQ (reference sequence).

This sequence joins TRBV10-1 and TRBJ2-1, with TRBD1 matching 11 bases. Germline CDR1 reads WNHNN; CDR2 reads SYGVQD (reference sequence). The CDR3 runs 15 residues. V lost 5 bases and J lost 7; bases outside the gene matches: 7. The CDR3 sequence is CASSPGTGGKNEQFF. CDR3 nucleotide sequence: TGCGCCAGCAGTCCCGGGACAGGGGGTAAGAATGAGCAGTTCTTC.

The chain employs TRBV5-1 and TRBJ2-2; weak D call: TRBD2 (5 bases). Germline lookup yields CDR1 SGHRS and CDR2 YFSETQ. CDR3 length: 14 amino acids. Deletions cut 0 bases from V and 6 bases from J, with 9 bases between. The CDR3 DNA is TGCGCCAGCAGCTTGGGCCTAGCCGCCGGGGAGCTGTTTTTT. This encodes CASSLGLAAGELFF.